This T cell receptor beta chain originates from a study of shared clonotypes between healthy human individuals. In the study overall: The composition of the donors was a couple of women and a few men aged 18 to 49.

Germline lookup yields CDR1 SGHTA and CDR2 FQGTGA. V dropped 4 bases and J dropped 6 bases, with 9 bases sitting between them. The CDR3 is 13 residues long. Assay: immunoSEQ multiplex PCR; the TCRdb copy retains only in-frame clones and omits some. The table shows about 470,000 clones, with around 75% occurring only once. The TCR was taken from a woman in her thirties or forties in good health. Some clones in this sample may be carry-over from other donors' samples. V usage is TRBV7-3 and J usage is TRBJ2-2; maybe TRBD1 (5 bases). The sequenced sample consisted of PBMCs. CDR3 residues: CASSSQGAGELFF. The CDR3 nucleotides read TGTGCCAGCAGCTCCCAGGGTGCCGGGGAGCTGTTTTTT.